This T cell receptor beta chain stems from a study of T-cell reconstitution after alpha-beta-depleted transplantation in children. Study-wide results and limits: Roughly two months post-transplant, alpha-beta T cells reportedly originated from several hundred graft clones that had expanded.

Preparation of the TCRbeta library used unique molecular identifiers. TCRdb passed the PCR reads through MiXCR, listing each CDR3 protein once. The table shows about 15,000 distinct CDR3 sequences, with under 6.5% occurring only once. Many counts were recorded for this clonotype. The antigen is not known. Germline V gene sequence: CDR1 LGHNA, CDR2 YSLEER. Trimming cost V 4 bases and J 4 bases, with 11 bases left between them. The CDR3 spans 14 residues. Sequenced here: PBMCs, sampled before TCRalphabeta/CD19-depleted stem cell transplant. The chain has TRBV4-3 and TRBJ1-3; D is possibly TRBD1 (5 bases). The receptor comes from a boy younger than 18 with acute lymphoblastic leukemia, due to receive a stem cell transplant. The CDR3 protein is CASSRQTGGNTIYF. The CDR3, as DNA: TGCGCCAGCAGCCGACAGACTGGGGGAAACACCATATATTTT.